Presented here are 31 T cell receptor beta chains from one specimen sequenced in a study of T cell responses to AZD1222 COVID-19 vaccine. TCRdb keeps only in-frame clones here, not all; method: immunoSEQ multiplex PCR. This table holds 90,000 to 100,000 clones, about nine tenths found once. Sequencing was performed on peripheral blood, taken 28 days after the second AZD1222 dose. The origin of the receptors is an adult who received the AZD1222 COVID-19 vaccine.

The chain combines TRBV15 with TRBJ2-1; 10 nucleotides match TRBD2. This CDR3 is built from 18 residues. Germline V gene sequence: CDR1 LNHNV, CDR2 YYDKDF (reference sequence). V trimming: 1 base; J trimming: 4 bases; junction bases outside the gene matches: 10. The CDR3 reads CATSRAFPSGSIYNEQFF. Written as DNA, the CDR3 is TGTGCCACCAGCAGAGCCTTTCCTAGCGGGAGTATATACAATGAGCAGTTCTTC.

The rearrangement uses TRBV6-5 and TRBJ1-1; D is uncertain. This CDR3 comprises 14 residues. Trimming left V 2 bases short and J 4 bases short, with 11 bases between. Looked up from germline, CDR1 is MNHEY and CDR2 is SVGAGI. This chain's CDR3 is CASSYGSMTTEAFF. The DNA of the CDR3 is TGTGCCAGCAGTTACGGGTCTATGACCACTGAAGCTTTCTTT.

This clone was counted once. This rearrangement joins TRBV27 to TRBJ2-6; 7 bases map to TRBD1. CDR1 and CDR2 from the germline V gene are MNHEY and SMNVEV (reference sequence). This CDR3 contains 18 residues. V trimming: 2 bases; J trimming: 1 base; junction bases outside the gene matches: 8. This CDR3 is CASSLGRGFRSGANVLTF. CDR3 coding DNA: TGTGCCAGCAGTTTAGGCAGGGGGTTTCGGTCTGGGGCCAACGTCCTGACTTTC. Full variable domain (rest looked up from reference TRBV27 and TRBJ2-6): EAQVTQNPRYLITVTGKKLTVTCSQNMNHEYMSWYRQDPGLGLRQIYYSMNVEVTDKGDVPEGYKVSRKEKRNFPLILESPSPNQTSLYFCASSLGRGFRSGANVLTFGAGSRLTVL.

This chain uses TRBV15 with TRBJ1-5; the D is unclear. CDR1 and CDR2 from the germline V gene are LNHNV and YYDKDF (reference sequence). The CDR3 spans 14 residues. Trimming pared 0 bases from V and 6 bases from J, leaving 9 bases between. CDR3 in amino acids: CATSRDVEIQPQHF. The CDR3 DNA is TGTGCCACCAGCAGAGATGTCGAGATTCAGCCCCAGCATTTT.

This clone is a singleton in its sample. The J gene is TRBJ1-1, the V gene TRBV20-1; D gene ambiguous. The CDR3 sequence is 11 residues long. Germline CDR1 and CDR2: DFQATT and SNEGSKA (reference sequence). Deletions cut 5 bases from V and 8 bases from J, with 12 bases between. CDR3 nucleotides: TGCAGTGCTCCCTTATTGGGCGAAGCTTTCTTT. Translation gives CSAPLLGEAFF.

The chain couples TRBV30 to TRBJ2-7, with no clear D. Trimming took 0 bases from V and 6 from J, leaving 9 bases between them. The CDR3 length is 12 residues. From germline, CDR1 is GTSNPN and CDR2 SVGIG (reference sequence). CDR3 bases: TGTGCCTGGAGTGTCCCCCCTTCCGAGCAGTACTTC. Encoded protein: CAWSVPPSEQYF.

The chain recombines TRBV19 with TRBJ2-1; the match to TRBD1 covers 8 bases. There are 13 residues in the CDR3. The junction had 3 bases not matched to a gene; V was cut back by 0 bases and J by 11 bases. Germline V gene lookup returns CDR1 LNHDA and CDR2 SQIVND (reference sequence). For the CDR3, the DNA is TGTGCCAGTAGTATAGATCGACAGGGGAAGCAGTTCTTC. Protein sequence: CASSIDRQGKQFF.

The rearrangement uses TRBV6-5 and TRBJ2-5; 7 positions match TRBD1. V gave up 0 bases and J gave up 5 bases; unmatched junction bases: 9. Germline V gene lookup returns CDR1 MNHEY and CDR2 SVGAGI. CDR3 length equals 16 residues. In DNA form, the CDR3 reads TGTGCCAGCAGTTACTCGAACAGGGGTTTTTGGGAGACCCAGTACTTC. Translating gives CASSYSNRGFWETQYF.

CDR3 residues: CASSSGTSVEETQYF. Written as DNA, the CDR3 is TGTGCCAGCAGCTCCGGGACTAGCGTAGAAGAGACCCAGTACTTC. This chain joins TRBV7-7 and TRBJ2-5; TRBD2 aligns across 10 bases. The CDR3 extends over 15 amino acids. V lost 4 bases to trimming and J lost 3 bases; unmatched junction nucleotides: 5. Germline V gene lookup returns CDR1 SSHAT and CDR2 FNYEAQ (reference sequence).

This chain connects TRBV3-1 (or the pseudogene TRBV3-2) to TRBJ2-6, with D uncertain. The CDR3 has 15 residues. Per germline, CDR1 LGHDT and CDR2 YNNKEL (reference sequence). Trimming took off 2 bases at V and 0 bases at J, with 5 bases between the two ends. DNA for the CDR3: TGTGCCAGCAGCCAACCTAGCTCTGGGGCCAACGTCCTGACTTTC. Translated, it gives CASSQPSSGANVLTF.

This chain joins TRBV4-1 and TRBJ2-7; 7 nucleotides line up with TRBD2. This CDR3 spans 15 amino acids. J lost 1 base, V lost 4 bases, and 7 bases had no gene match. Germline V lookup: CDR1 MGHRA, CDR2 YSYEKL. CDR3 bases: TGCGCCAGCAGCCCGCTCGAGCGGGGTTCCTACGAGCAGTACTTC. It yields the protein CASSPLERGSYEQYF.

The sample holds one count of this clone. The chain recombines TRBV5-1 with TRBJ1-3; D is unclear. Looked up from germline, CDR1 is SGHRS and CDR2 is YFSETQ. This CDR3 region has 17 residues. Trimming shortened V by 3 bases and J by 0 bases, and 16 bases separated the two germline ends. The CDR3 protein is CASSSVPGVYSGNTIYF. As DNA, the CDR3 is TGCGCCAGCAGCTCAGTCCCCGGGGTATACTCTGGAAACACCATATATTTT.

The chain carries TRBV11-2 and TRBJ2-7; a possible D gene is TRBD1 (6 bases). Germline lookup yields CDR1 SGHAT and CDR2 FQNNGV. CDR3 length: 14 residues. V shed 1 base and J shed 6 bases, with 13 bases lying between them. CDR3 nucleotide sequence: TGTGCCAGCAGCTTAGGAGGACAGCCCCGCGAGCAGTACTTC. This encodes CASSLGGQPREQYF.

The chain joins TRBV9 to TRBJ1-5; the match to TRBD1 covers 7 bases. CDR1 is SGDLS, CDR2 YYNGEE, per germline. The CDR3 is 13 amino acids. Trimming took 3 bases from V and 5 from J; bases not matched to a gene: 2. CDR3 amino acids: CASSATGDQPQHF. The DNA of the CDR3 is TGTGCCAGCAGCGCCACAGGGGATCAGCCCCAGCATTTT.

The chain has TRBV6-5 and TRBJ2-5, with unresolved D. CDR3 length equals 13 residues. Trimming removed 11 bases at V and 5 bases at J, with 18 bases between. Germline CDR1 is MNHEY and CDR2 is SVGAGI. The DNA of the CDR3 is TGTGCCGCCCGCAGGTTTTTCTCGGAGACCCAGTACTTC. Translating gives CAARRFFSETQYF.

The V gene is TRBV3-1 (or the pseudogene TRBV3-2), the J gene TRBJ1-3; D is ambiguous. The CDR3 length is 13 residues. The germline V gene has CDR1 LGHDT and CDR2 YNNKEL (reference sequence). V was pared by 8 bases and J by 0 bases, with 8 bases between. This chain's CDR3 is CASLENSGNTIYF. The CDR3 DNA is TGTGCCAGCTTAGAGAACTCTGGAAACACCATATATTTT.

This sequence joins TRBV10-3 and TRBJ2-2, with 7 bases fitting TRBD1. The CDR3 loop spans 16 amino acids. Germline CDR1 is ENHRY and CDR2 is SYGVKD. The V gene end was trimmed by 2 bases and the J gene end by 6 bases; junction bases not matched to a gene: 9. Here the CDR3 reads CAISEVVQGSAGELFF. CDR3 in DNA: TGTGCCATCAGTGAGGTGGTACAGGGGTCCGCCGGGGAGCTGTTTTTT.

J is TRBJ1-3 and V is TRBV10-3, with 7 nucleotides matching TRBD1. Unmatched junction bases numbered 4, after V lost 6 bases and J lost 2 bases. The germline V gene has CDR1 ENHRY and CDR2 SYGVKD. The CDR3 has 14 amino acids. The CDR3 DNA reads TGTGCCATCAGCGTAACAGGGGCTGGAAACACCATATATTTT. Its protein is CAISVTGAGNTIYF.

CDR3 region: CAWSVLAYTEAFF. The CDR3 DNA follows: TGTGCCTGGAGTGTACTTGCCTACACTGAAGCTTTCTTT. V usage is TRBV30 and J usage is TRBJ1-1; D is ambiguous. The CDR3 is 13 amino acids. Trimming pared 0 bases from V and 3 bases from J, leaving 8 bases between. Germline CDR1 is GTSNPN and CDR2 is SVGIG (reference sequence).

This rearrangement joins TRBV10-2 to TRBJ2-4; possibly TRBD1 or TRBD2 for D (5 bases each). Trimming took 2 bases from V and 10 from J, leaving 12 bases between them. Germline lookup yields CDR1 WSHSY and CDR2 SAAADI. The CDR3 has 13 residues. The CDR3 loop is CASSEPQGRIQYF. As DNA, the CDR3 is TGCGCCAGCAGTGAGCCCCAGGGACGGATTCAGTACTTC.

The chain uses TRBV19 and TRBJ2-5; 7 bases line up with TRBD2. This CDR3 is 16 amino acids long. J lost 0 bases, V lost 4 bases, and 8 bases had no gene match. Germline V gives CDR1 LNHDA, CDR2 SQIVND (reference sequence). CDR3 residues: CASSNALAAYQETQYF. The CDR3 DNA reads TGTGCCAGTAGTAATGCGCTAGCGGCGTACCAAGAGACCCAGTACTTC.

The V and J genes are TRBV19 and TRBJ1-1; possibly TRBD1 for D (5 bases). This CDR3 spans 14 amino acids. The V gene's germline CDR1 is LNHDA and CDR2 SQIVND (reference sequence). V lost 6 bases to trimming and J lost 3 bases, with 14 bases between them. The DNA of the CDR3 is TGTGCCAGTAGCAGGGATGGGCAGTACACTGAAGCTTTCTTT. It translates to CASSRDGQYTEAFF.

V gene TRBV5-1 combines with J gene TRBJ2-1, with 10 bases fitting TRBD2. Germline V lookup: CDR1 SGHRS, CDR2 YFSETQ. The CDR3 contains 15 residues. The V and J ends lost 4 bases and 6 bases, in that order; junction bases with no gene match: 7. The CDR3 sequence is CASSRTSGTINEQFF. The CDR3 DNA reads TGCGCCAGCAGCAGGACTAGCGGTACCATCAATGAGCAGTTCTTC.

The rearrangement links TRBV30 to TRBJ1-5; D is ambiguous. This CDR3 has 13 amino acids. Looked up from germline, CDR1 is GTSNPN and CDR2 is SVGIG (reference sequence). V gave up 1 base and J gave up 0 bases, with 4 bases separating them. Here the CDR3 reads CAWSGGSNQPQHF. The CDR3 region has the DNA TGTGCCTGGAGTGGGGGTAGCAATCAGCCCCAGCATTTT. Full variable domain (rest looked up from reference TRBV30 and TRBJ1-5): SQTIHQWPATLVQPVGSPLSLECTVEGTSNPNLYWYRQAAGRGLQLLFYSVGIGQISSEVPQNLSASRPQDRQFILSSKKLLLSDSGFYLCAWSGGSNQPQHFGDGTRLSIL.

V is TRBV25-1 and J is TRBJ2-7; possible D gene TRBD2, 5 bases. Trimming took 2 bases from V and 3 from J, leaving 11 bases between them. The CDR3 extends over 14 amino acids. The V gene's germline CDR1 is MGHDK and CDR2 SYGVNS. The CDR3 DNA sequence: TGTGCCAGCAGTGAAAGGCGGGCCCACTACGAGCAGTACTTC. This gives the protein CASSERRAHYEQYF.

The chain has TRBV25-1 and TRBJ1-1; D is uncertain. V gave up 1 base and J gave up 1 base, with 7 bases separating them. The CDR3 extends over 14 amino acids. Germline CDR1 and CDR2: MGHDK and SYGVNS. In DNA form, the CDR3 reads TGTGCCAGCAGTGAATCAGGCAAGAACACTGAAGCTTTCTTT. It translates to CASSESGKNTEAFF. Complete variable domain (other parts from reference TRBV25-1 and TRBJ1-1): EADIYQTPRYLVIGTGKKITLECSQTMGHDKMYWYQQDPGMELHLIHYSYGVNSTEKGDLSSESTVSRIRTEHFPLTLESARPSHTSQYLCASSESGKNTEAFFGQGTRLTVV.

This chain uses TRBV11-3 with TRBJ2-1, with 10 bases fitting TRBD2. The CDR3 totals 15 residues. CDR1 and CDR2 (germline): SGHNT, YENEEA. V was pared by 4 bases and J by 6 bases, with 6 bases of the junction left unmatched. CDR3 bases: TGTGCCAGCAGCTCGAGCGGGAGGGCTTTCAATGAGCAGTTCTTC. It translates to CASSSSGRAFNEQFF.

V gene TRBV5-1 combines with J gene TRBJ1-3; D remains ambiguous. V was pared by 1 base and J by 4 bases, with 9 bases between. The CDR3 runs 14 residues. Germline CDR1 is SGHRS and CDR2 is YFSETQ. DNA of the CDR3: TGCGCCAGCAGCTTGTTGGGTCAGGGAAACACCATATATTTT. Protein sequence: CASSLLGQGNTIYF.

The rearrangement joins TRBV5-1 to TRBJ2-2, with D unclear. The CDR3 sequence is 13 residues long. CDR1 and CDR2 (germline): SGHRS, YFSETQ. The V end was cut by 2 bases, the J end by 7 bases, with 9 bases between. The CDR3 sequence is CASSLDVGGELFF. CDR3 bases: TGCGCCAGCAGCTTAGACGTGGGCGGGGAGCTGTTTTTT.

In DNA form, the CDR3 reads TGTGCCAGCACTACAGGGGCATACTCACCCCTCCACTTT. This encodes CASTTGAYSPLHF. The V and J genes are TRBV2 and TRBJ1-6; the match to TRBD1 covers 7 bases. Germline loops: CDR1 SNHLY, CDR2 FYNNEI. CDR3 length equals 13 residues. J was trimmed by 10 bases and V by 7 bases; bases with no gene match: 7. Combining the CDR3 with reference TRBV2 and TRBJ1-6 gives the whole variable domain EPEVTQTPSHQVTQMGQEVILRCVPISNHLYFYWYRQILGQKVEFLVSFYNNEISEKSEIFDDQFSVERPDGSNFTLKIRSTKLEDSAMYFCASTTGAYSPLHFGNGTRLTVT.

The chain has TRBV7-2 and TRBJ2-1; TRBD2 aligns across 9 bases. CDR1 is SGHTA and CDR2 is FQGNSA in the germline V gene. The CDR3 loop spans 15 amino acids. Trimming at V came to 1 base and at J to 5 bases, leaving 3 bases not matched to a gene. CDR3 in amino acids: CASSLGASGNNEQFF. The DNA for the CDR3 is TGTGCCAGCAGCTTAGGGGCTAGCGGGAACAATGAGCAGTTCTTC.